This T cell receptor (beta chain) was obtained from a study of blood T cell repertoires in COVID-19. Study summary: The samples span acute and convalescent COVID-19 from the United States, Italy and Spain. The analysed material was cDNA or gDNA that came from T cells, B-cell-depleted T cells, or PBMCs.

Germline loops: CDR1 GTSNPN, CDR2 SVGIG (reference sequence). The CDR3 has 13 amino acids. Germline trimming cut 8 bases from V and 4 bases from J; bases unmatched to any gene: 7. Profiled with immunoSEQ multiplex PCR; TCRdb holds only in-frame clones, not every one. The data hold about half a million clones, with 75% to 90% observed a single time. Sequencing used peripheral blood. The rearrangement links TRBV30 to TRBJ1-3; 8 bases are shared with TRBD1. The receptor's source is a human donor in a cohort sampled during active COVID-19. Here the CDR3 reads CAADRGSGNTIYF. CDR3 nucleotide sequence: TGTGCCGCTGACAGGGGATCAGGAAACACCATATATTTT.